This TCR beta chain derives from a study of OX40 agonist ivuxolimab in advanced cancers. At the level of the study: The patients received agonistic anti-OX40 (CD134) antibody ivuxolimab.

Method: immunoSEQ multiplex PCR; TCRdb's copy keeps in-frame clones and lacks some. This table has 40,000 to 60,000 clones, around 90% appearing once. This clone was found once. Its antigen is not known. With 3 bases removed from V and 2 bases from J, the gap between germline ends came to 1 base. This CDR3 has 12 residues. CDR1 and CDR2 (germline): MGHDK, SYGVNS. Sampling times: baseline, cycle 4 day 1, cycle 7 day 1. Whole-study results and caveats: The expanded peripheral T cells' antigen specificity was not determined. CD4+ and CD8+ T cells in blood underwent clonal expansion by week 6 at 0.1 to 3.0 mg/kg.

This chain links TRBV25-1 with TRBJ2-2; D remains unclear. This sequence originates from an adult with an advanced solid tumor such as melanoma, head and neck, liver or kidney cancer. Sequencing used CD4+ or CD8+ T cells sorted from blood, obtained in a trial of the OX40 agonist ivuxolimab. CDR3 amino acids: CASSDNTGELFF. In DNA form, the CDR3 reads TGTGCCAGCAGTGACAACACCGGGGAGCTGTTTTTT.